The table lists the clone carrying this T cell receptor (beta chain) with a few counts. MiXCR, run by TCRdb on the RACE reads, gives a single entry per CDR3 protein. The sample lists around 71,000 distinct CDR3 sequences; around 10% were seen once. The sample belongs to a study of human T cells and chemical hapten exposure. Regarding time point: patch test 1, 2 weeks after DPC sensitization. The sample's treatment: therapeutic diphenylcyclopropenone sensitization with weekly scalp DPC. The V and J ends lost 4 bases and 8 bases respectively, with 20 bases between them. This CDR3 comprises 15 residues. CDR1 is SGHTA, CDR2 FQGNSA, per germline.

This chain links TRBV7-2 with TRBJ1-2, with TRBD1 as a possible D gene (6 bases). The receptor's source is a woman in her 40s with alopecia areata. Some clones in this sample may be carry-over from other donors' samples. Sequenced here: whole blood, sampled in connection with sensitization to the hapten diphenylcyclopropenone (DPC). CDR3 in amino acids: CASSSTGTAGNGYTF. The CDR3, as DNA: TGTGCCAGCAGCTCGACAGGCACAGCAGGGAACGGCTACACCTTC.